This T cell receptor beta chain stems from a study of T cell changes during pregnancy in multiple sclerosis. The assay was immunoSEQ multiplex PCR, and TCRdb's table has in-frame clones only and misses some. The repertoire holds tens of thousands of clones, about 85% seen once, with less than 4% in the top ten. The germline V gene encodes CDR1 SGHTA and CDR2 FQGTGA. Trimming removed 6 bases from V and 2 bases from J; junction bases left unmatched: 5. The CDR3 length is 15 residues. This clone was seen once. Material: peripheral blood, obtained before pregnancy. This receptor was obtained from a female donor with multiple sclerosis, enrolled in a pregnancy study. The V and J genes are TRBV7-3 and TRBJ2-3; TRBD2 agrees at 10 bases. The CDR3 sequence is CASSPAGGATDTQYF. The CDR3 DNA is TGTGCCAGCAGTCCAGCGGGGGGGGCCACAGATACGCAGTATTTT.